The 30 T cell receptor beta chains reported below all come from one sample, sequenced in a study of T cell responses to AZD1222 COVID-19 vaccine. The assay was immunoSEQ multiplex PCR, and TCRdb's table has in-frame clones only and misses some. The sample shows 95,000 to 100,000 clones, roughly nine tenths of them seen only once. The input for sequencing was peripheral blood, taken on day 0 of AZD1222 vaccination. The source is an adult in good health.

The J gene is TRBJ2-2, the V gene TRBV10-3, with TRBD1 matching over 10 bases. Per the germline V gene, CDR1 is ENHRY and CDR2 is SYGVKD. The ends lost 8 bases at V and 0 bases at J; junction bases unmatched: 6. This CDR3 has 16 amino acids. This CDR3 reads CAISFGQGANTGELFF. CDR3 nucleotide sequence: TGTGCCATCTCCTTCGGACAGGGGGCGAACACCGGGGAGCTGTTTTTT.

This CDR3 is CASSQDLTAYYEQYF. The CDR3 bases are TGCGCCAGCAGCCAAGATTTGACAGCTTACTACGAGCAGTACTTC. The J gene is TRBJ2-7, the V gene TRBV4-3; D perhaps matches TRBD1 (5 bases). The V end lost 0 bases, the J end lost 3 bases, and 12 bases lay between the germline ends. The CDR3 length is 15 residues. Germline values: CDR1 LGHNA, CDR2 YSLEER.

The V call is TRBV19, the J call TRBJ1-1; 7 positions match TRBD1. Looked up from germline, CDR1 is LNHDA and CDR2 is SQIVND (reference sequence). Trimming took 1 base from V and 6 from J; bases not matched to a gene: 5. The CDR3 consists of 14 residues. CDR3 nucleotide sequence: TGTGCCAGTAGTATAGCTACAGGGGAATCTGAAGCTTTCTTT. Translated, it gives CASSIATGESEAFF.

The V and J genes are TRBV2 and TRBJ1-2; TRBD1 agrees at 7 bases. V lost 5 bases, J lost 5 bases, and 8 bases stayed unmatched. Germline CDR1 reads SNHLY; CDR2 reads FYNNEI. The CDR3 sequence is 14 residues long. The CDR3 DNA is TGTGCCAGCAGTCCTCGGGACAGAGGATATGGCTACACCTTC. Its protein is CASSPRDRGYGYTF.

The chain has TRBV5-5 and TRBJ1-1; 9 nucleotides match TRBD1. Germline values: CDR1 SGHKS, CDR2 YYEKEE (reference sequence). Trimming took 1 base from V and 1 from J; bases not matched to a gene: 11. The CDR3 runs to 18 residues. For the CDR3, the DNA is TGTGCCAGCAGCTTGAACAGTTTGGGACAGGGAAGGAACACTGAAGCTTTCTTT. Protein sequence: CASSLNSLGQGRNTEAFF.

The chain joins TRBV30 to TRBJ1-2; no clear D. V dropped 2 bases and J dropped 8 bases, with 9 bases sitting between them. The CDR3 length is 11 residues. Germline assignment: CDR1 GTSNPN and CDR2 SVGIG (reference sequence). The chain's CDR3 is CAWSSGIGYTF. The CDR3 DNA sequence: TGTGCCTGGAGTTCGGGGATCGGCTACACCTTC.

This clone was seen just once. The chain uses TRBV14 and TRBJ2-1; possible D gene TRBD1, 5 bases. The CDR3 is 15 amino acids. The V gene lost 2 bases and the J gene lost 0 bases, with 8 bases spanning the gap. Looked up from germline, CDR1 is SGHDN and CDR2 is FVKESK. The CDR3 is CASSQQGSSYNEQFF. The CDR3 nucleotides are TGTGCCAGCAGCCAACAGGGAAGCTCCTACAATGAGCAGTTCTTC. The full variable domain, completed using reference TRBV14 and TRBJ2-1, is EAGVTQFPSHSVIEKGQTVTLRCDPISGHDNLYWYRRVMGKEIKFLLHFVKESKQDESGMPNNRFLAERTGGTYSTLKVQPAELEDSGVYFCASSQQGSSYNEQFFGPGTRLTVL.

This rearrangement joins TRBV11-3 to TRBJ2-5; D is unresolved. V lost 1 base to trimming and J lost 9 bases, with 9 bases between them. The CDR3 contains 12 residues. In germline, CDR1 is SGHNT, CDR2 YENEEA. CDR3 amino acids: CASSLGVGPQYF. CDR3 nucleotide sequence: TGTGCCAGCAGCTTAGGGGTAGGTCCCCAGTACTTC.

The chain recombines TRBV29-1 with TRBJ2-1, with D tentatively TRBD1 (6 bases). Germline V CDR1 and CDR2: SQVTM, ANQGSEA. Trimming removed 2 bases at V and 6 bases at J, with 8 bases between. The CDR3 spans 12 residues. This chain's CDR3 is CSVEPQGNEQFF. CDR3 bases: TGCAGCGTTGAACCACAGGGCAATGAGCAGTTCTTC.

V gene TRBV7-2 combines with J gene TRBJ1-5, with TRBD1 as a possible D gene (6 bases). The CDR3 is 15 residues long. The V gene lost 5 bases and the J gene lost 2 bases, with 13 bases spanning the gap. Germline V lookup: CDR1 SGHTA, CDR2 FQGNSA. The CDR3 coding sequence is TGTGCCAGCAGCCCAGGGGCTCAGGGCAATCAGCCCCAGCATTTT. It codes for CASSPGAQGNQPQHF.

This clone was observed a single time. This chain uses TRBV25-1 with TRBJ2-7; 7 bases fit TRBD1. The CDR3 is 14 residues long. Germline CDR1 MGHDK, CDR2 SYGVNS. The ends lost 7 bases at V and 6 bases at J; junction bases unmatched: 12. In DNA form, the CDR3 reads TGTGCCAGCATAGACAGGGTTTCGGGCGCCGAGCAGTACTTC. It is translated as CASIDRVSGAEQYF.

The chain combines TRBV2 with TRBJ2-7; the D gene could be TRBD1 or TRBD2 (5 bases each). The CDR3 is 11 residues long. V shed 7 bases and J shed 3 bases, with 7 bases lying between them. Germline assignment: CDR1 SNHLY and CDR2 FYNNEI. The CDR3 nucleotides are TGTGCCAGCATGGGGGACTACGAGCAGTACTTC. Its protein is CASMGDYEQYF. Full variable domain (remainder filled in from reference TRBV2 and TRBJ2-7): EPEVTQTPSHQVTQMGQEVILRCVPISNHLYFYWYRQILGQKVEFLVSFYNNEISEKSEIFDDQFSVERPDGSNFTLKIRSTKLEDSAMYFCASMGDYEQYFGPGTRLTVT.

DNA of the CDR3: TGTGCCTGGAGTTTGGGTAATAATTCACCCCTCCACTTT. Protein: CAWSLGNNSPLHF. J is TRBJ1-6 and V is TRBV30; no reliable D call. Germline V lookup: CDR1 GTSNPN, CDR2 SVGIG (reference sequence). The length of the CDR3 is 13 residues. V was clipped by 2 bases and J by 5 bases, with 7 bases between them.

This sequence joins TRBV30 and TRBJ1-1, with D unresolved. Germline lookup yields CDR1 GTSNPN and CDR2 SVGIG (reference sequence). The CDR3 covers 12 residues. The germline V and J ends were trimmed by 3 bases and 0 bases, with 5 bases remaining between them. CDR3 sequence: CAWRYLNTEAFF. CDR3 bases: TGTGCCTGGAGATATTTGAACACTGAAGCTTTCTTT. Based on the CDR3 plus reference TRBV30 and TRBJ1-1, the full variable domain is SQTIHQWPATLVQPVGSPLSLECTVEGTSNPNLYWYRQAAGRGLQLLFYSVGIGQISSEVPQNLSASRPQDRQFILSSKKLLLSDSGFYLCAWRYLNTEAFFGQGTRLTVV.

The table lists this clone with a few counts. This chain joins TRBV7-9 and TRBJ2-7; 8 bases align to TRBD2. V lost 4 bases to trimming and J lost 0 bases; unmatched junction nucleotides: 5. This CDR3 is 15 amino acids long. Germline CDR1 and CDR2: SEHNR and FQNEAQ (reference sequence). CDR3 in amino acids: CASSYPAGVSYEQYF. In DNA form, the CDR3 reads TGTGCCAGCAGCTACCCAGCGGGAGTCTCCTACGAGCAGTACTTC.

The chain couples TRBV7-2 to TRBJ2-1; D not resolved. Germline loops: CDR1 SGHTA, CDR2 FQGNSA. The V end was cut by 1 base, the J end by 9 bases, with 10 bases between. The CDR3 length is 13 residues. The CDR3 spells CASSLVWGAEQFF. The CDR3 DNA sequence: TGTGCCAGCAGCTTAGTCTGGGGTGCTGAGCAGTTCTTC.

The chain recombines TRBV9 with TRBJ2-3, with unresolved D. The germline gives CDR1 SGDLS, CDR2 YYNGEE. CDR3 length: 13 amino acids. Deletions cut 4 bases from V and 6 bases from J, with 12 bases between. The CDR3 loop reads CASSPNGPDTQYF. CDR3 coding DNA: TGTGCCAGCAGCCCAAACGGGCCCGATACGCAGTATTTT.

The chain combines TRBV5-1 with TRBJ1-1; 7 nucleotides align to TRBD1. The CDR3 sequence is 15 residues long. Trimming took 4 bases from V and 8 from J; bases not matched to a gene: 14. Germline V gene sequence: CDR1 SGHRS, CDR2 YFSETQ. CDR3 loop: CASSTATGAQGEAFF. The DNA for the CDR3 is TGCGCCAGCAGCACGGCTACAGGGGCGCAAGGGGAAGCTTTCTTT.

This clone appeared once. The chain joins TRBV6-6 to TRBJ2-3, with a tentative D call TRBD1 (5 bases). Trimming shortened V by 5 bases and J by 0 bases, and 9 bases separated the two germline ends. The CDR3 consists of 14 residues. CDR1 MNHNY and CDR2 SVGAGI come from the germline V gene (reference sequence). The CDR3 loop is CASSAGYSTDTQYF. In DNA, the CDR3 is TGTGCCAGCAGTGCAGGGTATAGCACAGATACGCAGTATTTT.

V and J are TRBV9 and TRBJ1-2, with D unclear. Trimming removed 3 bases at V and 8 bases at J, with 8 bases between. Germline CDR1 reads SGDLS; CDR2 reads YYNGEE. The CDR3 consists of 11 residues. CDR3 bases: TGTGCCAGCAGCGGACCTATGGGCTACACCTTC. Translated: CASSGPMGYTF.

The chain joins TRBV29-1 to TRBJ1-4; D is perhaps TRBD1 (5 bases). The V gene's germline CDR1 is SQVTM and CDR2 ANQGSEA. CDR3 length: 14 residues. Trimming took 6 bases from V and 0 from J, leaving 11 bases between them. The CDR3 nucleotides read TGCAGCGTGGCAGGGAGTGCAACTAATGAAAAACTGTTTTTT. It specifies CSVAGSATNEKLFF. Variable domain in full (rest from reference TRBV29-1 and TRBJ1-4): SAVISQKPSRDICQRGTSLTIQCQVDSQVTMMFWYRQQPGQSLTLIATANQGSEATYESGFVIDKFPISRPNLTFSTLTVSNMSPEDSSIYLCSVAGSATNEKLFFGSGTQLSVL.

The chain carries TRBV5-6 and TRBJ1-2; perhaps TRBD1 as D (5 bases). Trimming shortened V by 4 bases and J by 6 bases, and 13 bases separated the two germline ends. Germline CDR1 and CDR2: SGHDT and YYEEEE. The CDR3 runs 13 residues. The chain's CDR3 is CASSPAPGDGYTF. Here the CDR3 DNA reads TGTGCCAGCAGCCCCGCCCCGGGGGATGGCTACACCTTC.

The chain combines TRBV12-3 or TRBV12-4 with TRBJ1-4; D gene uncertain. V was clipped by 5 bases and J by 8 bases, with 12 bases between them. CDR3 size: 13 residues. CDR3 residues: CASSRGRTEKLFF. The CDR3 DNA follows: TGTGCCAGCAGTAGAGGGCGGACGGAAAAACTGTTTTTT.

V is TRBV4-1 and J is TRBJ2-6; D is unresolved. This CDR3 comprises 16 residues. Germline V gives CDR1 MGHRA, CDR2 YSYEKL. V lost 1 base and J 0 bases, leaving 7 bases between the germline ends. In DNA, the CDR3 is TGCGCCAGCAGCCAAGGGACCTTCTCTGGGGCCAACGTCCTGACTTTC. Translating gives CASSQGTFSGANVLTF.

V usage is TRBV19 and J usage is TRBJ2-2; TRBD1 aligns across 9 bases. The V segment lost 5 bases and the J segment 6 bases; nucleotides outside the gene matches: 4. CDR1 is LNHDA and CDR2 is SQIVND in the germline V gene (reference sequence). CDR3 length: 14 residues. CDR3 region: CASSAGQGAGELFF. The CDR3, as DNA: TGTGCCAGTAGTGCGGGACAGGGAGCCGGGGAGCTGTTTTTT.

The chain carries TRBV20-1 and TRBJ2-5; D is unclear. V lost 5 bases and J lost 5, with 9 bases in between. The CDR3 extends over 11 amino acids. Germline CDR1 is DFQATT and CDR2 is SNEGSKA (reference sequence). CDR3 DNA sequence: TGCAGTGCTGAAGACCTTGAGACCCAGTACTTC. This gives the protein CSAEDLETQYF.

This clone was detected a few times. The chain uses TRBV6-5 and TRBJ1-6; D may be TRBD1 (5 bases). Germline V CDR1 and CDR2: MNHEY, SVGAGI. This CDR3 region has 15 residues. Trimming cost V 0 bases and J 7 bases, with 10 bases left between them. CDR3 in amino acids: CASSYSARENSPLHF. DNA for the CDR3: TGTGCCAGCAGTTACTCGGCCAGGGAAAATTCACCCCTCCACTTT.

Sample share makes this clone medium-sized (0.01 to 0.1%). The chain employs TRBV7-9 and TRBJ2-3; the match to TRBD2 covers 7 bases. The V segment lost 0 bases and the J segment 6 bases; nucleotides outside the gene matches: 3. The germline V gene has CDR1 SEHNR and CDR2 FQNEAQ (reference sequence). The CDR3 totals 14 residues. CDR3 amino acids: CASSLAFGGDTQYF. The CDR3 nucleotides are TGTGCCAGCAGCTTAGCCTTCGGGGGGGATACGCAGTATTTT.

The CDR3 DNA follows: TGTGCCATCAGTGACCCGCCGTACAATGAGCAGTTCTTC. This sequence encodes CAISDPPYNEQFF. V is TRBV10-3 and J is TRBJ2-1; D is undetermined. The CDR3 is 13 amino acids. Germline V gene data show CDR1 as ENHRY and CDR2 as SYGVKD. V was trimmed by 3 bases and J by 4 bases, leaving 7 bases between them.

The V call is TRBV5-1, the J call TRBJ2-3; 7 bases are shared with TRBD1. The V gene's germline CDR1 is SGHRS and CDR2 YFSETQ. Trimming removed 0 bases from V and 0 bases from J; junction bases left unmatched: 10. The CDR3 spans 18 residues. The CDR3 coding sequence is TGCGCCAGCAGCTTGGTCGGGACAGAACCTTCTAGCACAGATACGCAGTATTTT. This translates into CASSLVGTEPSSTDTQYF.